A single sample is the source of the 25 T cell receptor beta chains below, sequenced in a study of control samples from healthy donors and cancer patients. Clones were read by immunoSEQ multiplex PCR, and TCRdb kept only the in-frame ones, dropping some. The sample holds around 28,000 clones; about 87% are singletons and the top ten take 1.6%. The material sequenced was PBMCs. These receptors were collected from a woman aged 40-49 years with lung cancer.

For the CDR3, the DNA is TGTGCCAGCAGTGTACAGGGAGGAGAGCAGTACTTC. The encoded protein is CASSVQGGEQYF. V gene TRBV2 combines with J gene TRBJ2-7, with D possibly called TRBD1 or TRBD2 (6 bases each). V lost 4 bases, J lost 7 bases, and 11 bases lay in between. CDR1 and CDR2 (germline): SNHLY, FYNNEI. CDR3 length: 12 residues.

The chain couples TRBV7-9 to TRBJ1-1; tentatively, D is TRBD1 (6 bases). The V end lost 5 bases, the J end lost 6 bases, and 13 bases lay between the germline ends. This CDR3 region has 13 residues. Germline V gene data show CDR1 as SEHNR and CDR2 as FQNEAQ (reference sequence). CDR3: CASSPRTASEAFF. The CDR3 nucleotides are TGTGCCAGCAGCCCCCGGACAGCTTCTGAAGCTTTCTTT.

The chain is built from TRBV30 and TRBJ1-1; D remains unclear. Trimming took 4 bases from V and 1 from J, leaving 16 bases between them. The CDR3 consists of 15 residues. The germline V gene encodes CDR1 GTSNPN and CDR2 SVGIG (reference sequence). The CDR3 sequence is CAWILLGAANTEAFF. CDR3 sequence (DNA): TGTGCCTGGATCCTCTTGGGTGCCGCGAACACTGAAGCTTTCTTT.

V usage is TRBV5-1 and J usage is TRBJ1-1; TRBD1 agrees at 10 bases. This CDR3 spans 15 amino acids. V was clipped by 4 bases and J by 4 bases; unmatched bases: 7. Germline values: CDR1 SGHRS, CDR2 YFSETQ. CDR3 protein: CASSPGTGVSTEAFF. Written as DNA, the CDR3 is TGCGCCAGCAGCCCCGGGACAGGGGTGAGCACTGAAGCTTTCTTT.

The chain employs TRBV4-2 and TRBJ2-1; 11 bases are a match to TRBD1. V lost 2 bases, J lost 7 bases, and 13 bases stayed unmatched. The germline V gene has CDR1 LGHNA and CDR2 YNFKEQ. The CDR3 runs to 18 residues. The CDR3 region is CASSQSTGRTGGNNEQFF. The CDR3 DNA sequence: TGTGCCAGCAGCCAAAGTACTGGCAGGACAGGGGGCAATAATGAGCAGTTCTTC.

The rearrangement joins TRBV7-3 to TRBJ2-7; maybe TRBD1 (6 bases). Germline lookup yields CDR1 SGHTA and CDR2 FQGTGA. The V end was cut by 1 base, the J end by 7 bases, with 11 bases between. The CDR3 totals 13 residues. The CDR3 here is CASSLRGQQEQYF. As DNA, the CDR3 is TGTGCCAGCAGCTTAAGGGGGCAGCAGGAGCAGTACTTC.

Note on this clone: The sample carries other DNA sequences with the same CDR3. This chain links TRBV7-2 with TRBJ1-5, with 7 bases matching TRBD1. The V segment lost 2 bases and the J segment 5 bases; nucleotides outside the gene matches: 6. Germline V gene sequence: CDR1 SGHTA, CDR2 FQGNSA. The CDR3 totals 15 residues. The CDR3 region is CASSLRTGEDQPQHF. CDR3 coding DNA: TGTGCCAGCAGCTTACGGACAGGAGAGGATCAGCCCCAGCATTTT. The complete variable domain, with remaining parts taken from reference TRBV7-2 and TRBJ1-5, reads GAGVSQSPSNKVTEKGKDVELRCDPISGHTALYWYRQSLGQGLEFLIYFQGNSAPDKSGLPSDRFSAERTGGSVSTLTIQRTQQEDSAVYLCASSLRTGEDQPQHFGDGTRLSIL.

This chain joins TRBV19 and TRBJ2-6, with D maybe TRBD1 (5 bases). The CDR3 covers 15 residues. V gave up 6 bases and J gave up 2 bases, with 11 bases separating them. Germline V lookup: CDR1 LNHDA, CDR2 SQIVND (reference sequence). The CDR3 DNA sequence: TGTGCCAGTAGCCCCCAGGGCGCTGGGGCCAACGTCCTGACTTTC. It yields the protein CASSPQGAGANVLTF.

This chain links TRBV2 with TRBJ2-5, with 8 bases aligning to TRBD2. The CDR3 is made up of 16 amino acids. Germline lookup yields CDR1 SNHLY and CDR2 FYNNEI. The junction had 11 bases not matched to a gene; V was cut back by 8 bases and J by 0 bases. CDR3 DNA sequence: TGTGCCAGCCCCCCCGGGGGGGCTGGGTACCAAGAGACCCAGTACTTC. Translation gives CASPPGGAGYQETQYF. The whole variable domain, remainder taken from reference TRBV2 and TRBJ2-5, is EPEVTQTPSHQVTQMGQEVILRCVPISNHLYFYWYRQILGQKVEFLVSFYNNEISEKSEIFDDQFSVERPDGSNFTLKIRSTKLEDSAMYFCASPPGGAGYQETQYFGPGTRLLVL.

V gene TRBV2 combines with J gene TRBJ1-5, with no clear D. CDR1 is SNHLY, CDR2 FYNNEI, per germline. This CDR3 spans 15 amino acids. The V and J ends lost 2 bases and 0 bases respectively, with 8 bases between them. CDR3 protein: CASSENYNSNQPQHF. CDR3 bases: TGTGCCAGCAGTGAAAACTATAATAGCAATCAGCCCCAGCATTTT.

This CDR3 is CASSYSGVMNTEAFF. CDR3 nucleotide sequence: TGTGCCAGCAGTTATTCCGGGGTGATGAACACTGAAGCTTTCTTT. This rearrangement joins TRBV6-5 to TRBJ1-1; D call uncertain. From germline, CDR1 is MNHEY and CDR2 SVGAGI. V shed 3 bases and J shed 0 bases, with 11 bases lying between them. This CDR3 is built from 15 residues.

The chain couples TRBV6-5 to TRBJ2-7; D unresolved. Germline assignment: CDR1 MNHEY and CDR2 SVGAGI. Deletions cut 6 bases from V and 2 bases from J, with 11 bases between. CDR3 size: 13 residues. CDR3 DNA sequence: TGTGCCAGCAGAGCCATGGGTGCCTACGAGCAGTACTTC. This encodes CASRAMGAYEQYF.

V and J are TRBV11-3 and TRBJ1-1, with 8 bases lining up with TRBD1. Germline-derived CDR1 and CDR2 are SGHNT and YENEEA. The V and J ends lost 5 bases and 1 base, in that order; junction bases with no gene match: 9. The CDR3 consists of 16 residues. CDR3 sequence: CASSQRGQGENTEAFF. The DNA for the CDR3 is TGTGCCAGCAGCCAAAGAGGACAGGGTGAGAACACTGAAGCTTTCTTT. Drawing the rest from reference TRBV11-3 and TRBJ1-1, the complete variable domain is EAGVVQSPRYKIIEKKQPVAFWCNPISGHNTLYWYLQNLGQGPELLIRYENEEAVDDSQLPKDRFSAERLKGVDSTLKIQPAELGDSAVYLCASSQRGQGENTEAFFGQGTRLTVV.

The CDR3 sequence is CASSPRTGGGNEQFF. The CDR3, as DNA: TGTGCCAGCAGCCCCCGGACAGGGGGTGGCAATGAGCAGTTCTTC. The V call is TRBV11-3, the J call TRBJ2-1, with 10 nucleotides matching TRBD1. CDR1 is SGHNT and CDR2 is YENEEA in the germline V gene. Trimming cost V 5 bases and J 6 bases; bases outside gene matches: 7. The CDR3 totals 15 residues.

This clone was seen only once. V is TRBV5-1 and J is TRBJ2-7, with 8 bases aligning to TRBD1. Germline V gives CDR1 SGHRS, CDR2 YFSETQ. The CDR3 totals 14 residues. V shed 3 bases and J 1 base; nucleotides not matched to a gene: 3. The CDR3 is CASSSGTGSYEQYF. The CDR3 region has the DNA TGCGCCAGCAGCTCCGGGACAGGTTCCTACGAGCAGTACTTC.

The gene calls are TRBV12-3 or TRBV12-4 and TRBJ1-6; no firm D call. V lost 2 bases, J lost 9 bases, and 5 bases lay in between. This CDR3 spans 12 amino acids. CDR3 amino acids: CASSLTGSPLHF. The CDR3 DNA reads TGTGCCAGCAGTTTAACGGGTTCACCCCTCCACTTT.

The chain recombines TRBV2 with TRBJ2-3; D gene ambiguous. The CDR3 is 16 amino acids. Germline CDR1 reads SNHLY; CDR2 reads FYNNEI. Trimming removed 0 bases at V and 1 base at J, with 11 bases between. The CDR3 region has the DNA TGTGCCAGCAGTGAAGCCCTGGCGGCGGGCACAGATACGCAGTATTTT. Protein product: CASSEALAAGTDTQYF.

The rearrangement uses TRBV6-2 or TRBV6-3 and TRBJ1-1; no definite D call. Germline CDR1 MNHEY, CDR2 SVGEGT. The CDR3 runs 17 residues. Trimming shortened V by 0 bases and J by 2 bases, and 16 bases separated the two germline ends. In nucleotides, the CDR3 is TGTGCCAGCAGTTACTCGAGTATTGAGACTTTAAACACTGAAGCTTTCTTT. This sequence encodes CASSYSSIETLNTEAFF.

The chain has TRBV9 and TRBJ2-3; either TRBD1 or TRBD2 may supply D (6 bases each). Germline V CDR1 and CDR2: SGDLS, YYNGEE. Deletions cut 4 bases from V and 0 bases from J, with 18 bases between. This CDR3 has 17 residues. DNA of the CDR3: TGTGCCAGCAGCCCAAGAGGGGGGTTCCTTAGCACAGATACGCAGTATTTT. Translated, it gives CASSPRGGFLSTDTQYF.

The chain uses TRBV6-1 and TRBJ1-1; D is possibly TRBD1 (6 bases). The CDR3 is 15 amino acids. V was trimmed by 2 bases and J by 5 bases, leaving 15 bases between them. The germline CDR1 and CDR2 sequences are MNHNS and SASEGT. The CDR3 DNA sequence: TGTGCCAGCAGTGAAACTGGGGCAGGGGAAACTGAAGCTTTCTTT. Translation: CASSETGAGETEAFF.

This clone was observed a handful of times. J is TRBJ1-1 and V is TRBV19; D is unclear. Germline V gives CDR1 LNHDA, CDR2 SQIVND (reference sequence). The ends were cut back, 5 bases at V and 7 bases at J, with 5 bases in the middle. The CDR3 runs 10 residues. The CDR3 sequence: CASSGVEAFF. DNA of the CDR3: TGTGCCAGTAGTGGGGTTGAAGCTTTCTTT.

This chain's CDR3 is CASSRLRETEAFF. CDR3 DNA sequence: TGTGCCAGCAGTAGATTACGGGAAACTGAAGCTTTCTTT. The J gene is TRBJ1-1, the V gene TRBV6-5; D ambiguous. Trimming removed 5 bases at V and 5 bases at J, with 12 bases between. From germline, CDR1 is MNHEY and CDR2 SVGAGI. The CDR3 is 13 residues long.

This clone was recorded only once. The CDR3 DNA sequence: TGCGCCAGCAGGACCATCGAGGGGGCAGATACGCAGTATTTT. Protein: CASRTIEGADTQYF. This sequence joins TRBV4-1 and TRBJ2-3, with a tentative D call TRBD1 (6 bases). V dropped 6 bases and J dropped 4 bases, with 14 bases sitting between them. The CDR3 spans 14 residues. Per germline, CDR1 MGHRA and CDR2 YSYEKL.

The chain uses TRBV7-2 and TRBJ1-3; 7 positions agree with TRBD1. Trimming removed 5 bases from V and 16 bases from J; junction bases left unmatched: 14. The CDR3 covers 13 residues. The germline V gene encodes CDR1 SGHTA and CDR2 FQGNSA. CDR3: CASSPGVRGAEYF. CDR3 in DNA: TGTGCCAGCAGCCCAGGGGTCAGGGGGGCCGAGTATTTT.

The V gene is TRBV7-3, the J gene TRBJ2-2, with 11 bases lining up with TRBD2. The CDR3 contains 16 residues. CDR1 SGHTA and CDR2 FQGTGA come from the germline V gene. V dropped 5 bases and J dropped 2; count of bases not matched to a gene: 4. In DNA, the CDR3 is TGTGCCAGCAGCCCTAGCGGGGGGCCTAACACCGGGGAGCTGTTTTTT. Protein: CASSPSGGPNTGELFF.